This TCR beta chain is drawn from a study of blood T cell repertoires in COVID-19. Germline V gives CDR1 MNHEY, CDR2 SVGAGI. V was shortened by 0 bases and J by 6 bases, with 15 bases between the two germline ends. CDR3 length equals 16 residues. The data were produced by immunoSEQ multiplex PCR, yet TCRdb's version contains in-frame clones alone and is incomplete. This sample yields some 330,000 clones, of which over 75% are seen a single time; around 2% belongs to the top ten. The TCR was taken from a man in his forties in a cohort exposed to, infected with or recovered from COVID-19 (not recorded which). V gene TRBV6-5 combines with J gene TRBJ1-3; D is unclear. Sequencing input: PBMCs or T cells enriched from blood (not recorded which). CDR3 protein: CASSYSPDTQANTIYF. The CDR3 region has the DNA TGTGCCAGCAGTTACTCGCCCGACACGCAGGCAAACACCATATATTTT.